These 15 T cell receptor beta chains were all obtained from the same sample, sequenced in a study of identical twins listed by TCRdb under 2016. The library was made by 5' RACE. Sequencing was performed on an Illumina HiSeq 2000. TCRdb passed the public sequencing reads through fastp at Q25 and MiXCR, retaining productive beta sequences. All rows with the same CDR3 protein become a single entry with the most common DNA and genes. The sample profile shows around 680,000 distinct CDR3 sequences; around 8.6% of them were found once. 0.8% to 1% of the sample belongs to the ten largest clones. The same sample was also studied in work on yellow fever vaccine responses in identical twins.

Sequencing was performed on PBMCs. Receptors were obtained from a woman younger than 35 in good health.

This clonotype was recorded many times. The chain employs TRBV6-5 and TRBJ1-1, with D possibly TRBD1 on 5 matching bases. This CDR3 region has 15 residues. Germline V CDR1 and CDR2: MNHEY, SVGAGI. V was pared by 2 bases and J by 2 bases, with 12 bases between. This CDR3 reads CASSYKWGVNTEAFF. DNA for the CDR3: TGTGCCAGCAGTTACAAGTGGGGGGTCAACACTGAAGCTTTCTTT.

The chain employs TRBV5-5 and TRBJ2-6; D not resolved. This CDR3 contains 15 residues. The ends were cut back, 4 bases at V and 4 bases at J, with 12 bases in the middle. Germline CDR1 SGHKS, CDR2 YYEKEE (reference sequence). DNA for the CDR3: TGTGCCAGCAGCAATTTGTTTGGCGGGGCCAACGTCCTGACTTTC. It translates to CASSNLFGGANVLTF.

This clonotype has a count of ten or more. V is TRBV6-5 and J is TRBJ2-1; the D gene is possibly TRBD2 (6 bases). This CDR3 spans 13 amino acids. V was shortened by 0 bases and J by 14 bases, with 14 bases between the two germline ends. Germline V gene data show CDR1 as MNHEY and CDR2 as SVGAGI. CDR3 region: CASSYSIGLFEFF. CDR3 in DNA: TGTGCCAGCAGTTACTCGATTGGACTATTTGAGTTCTTC.

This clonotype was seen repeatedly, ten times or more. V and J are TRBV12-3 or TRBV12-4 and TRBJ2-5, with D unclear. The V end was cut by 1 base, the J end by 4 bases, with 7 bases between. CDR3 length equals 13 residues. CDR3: CASSLGQRETQYF. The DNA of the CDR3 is TGTGCCAGCAGTTTAGGGCAGAGAGAGACCCAGTACTTC.

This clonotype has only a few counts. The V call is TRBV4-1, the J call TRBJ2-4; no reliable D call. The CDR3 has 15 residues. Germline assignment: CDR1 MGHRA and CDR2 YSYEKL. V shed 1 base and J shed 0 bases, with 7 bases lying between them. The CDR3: CASSQVAVAKNIQYF. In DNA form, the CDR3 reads TGCGCCAGCAGCCAAGTGGCGGTAGCCAAAAACATTCAGTACTTC.

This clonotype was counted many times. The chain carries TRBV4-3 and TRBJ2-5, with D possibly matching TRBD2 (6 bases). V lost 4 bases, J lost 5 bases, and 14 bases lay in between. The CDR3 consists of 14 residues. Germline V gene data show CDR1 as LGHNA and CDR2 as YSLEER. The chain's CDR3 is CASSPRGSGETQYF. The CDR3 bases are TGCGCCAGCAGCCCGCGGGGAAGCGGGGAGACCCAGTACTTC.

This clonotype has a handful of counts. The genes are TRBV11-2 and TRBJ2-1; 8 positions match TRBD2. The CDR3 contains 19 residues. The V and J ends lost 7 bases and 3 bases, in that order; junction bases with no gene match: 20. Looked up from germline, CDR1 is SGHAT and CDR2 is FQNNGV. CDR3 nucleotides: TGTGCCAGCACAGTACGGGGGGGTTTGGCTAGCGGAAACTACAATGAGCAGTTCTTC. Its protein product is CASTVRGGLASGNYNEQFF.

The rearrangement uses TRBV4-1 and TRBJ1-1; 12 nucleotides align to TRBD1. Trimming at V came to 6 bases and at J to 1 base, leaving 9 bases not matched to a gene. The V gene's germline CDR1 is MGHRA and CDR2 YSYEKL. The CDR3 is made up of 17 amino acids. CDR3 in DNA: TGCGCCAGCAGTCACAACCCGGGACAGGGGGCGAACACTGAAGCTTTCTTT. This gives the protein CASSHNPGQGANTEAFF.

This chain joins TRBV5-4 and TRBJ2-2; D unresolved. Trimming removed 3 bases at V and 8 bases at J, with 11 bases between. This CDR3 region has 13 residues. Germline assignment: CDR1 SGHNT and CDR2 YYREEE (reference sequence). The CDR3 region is CASSSPLIGELFF. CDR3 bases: TGTGCCAGCAGCTCACCACTTATAGGGGAGCTGTTTTTT.

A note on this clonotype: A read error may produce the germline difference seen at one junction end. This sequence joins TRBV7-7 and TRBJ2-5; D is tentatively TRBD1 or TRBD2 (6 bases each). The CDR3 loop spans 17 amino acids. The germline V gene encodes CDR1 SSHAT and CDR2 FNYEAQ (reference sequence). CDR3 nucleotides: TGTGCTAGCAGCTTAGGAGGGGCCGGGGGCCCGCGGGAGACCCAGTACTTC. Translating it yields CASSLGGAGGPRETQYF.

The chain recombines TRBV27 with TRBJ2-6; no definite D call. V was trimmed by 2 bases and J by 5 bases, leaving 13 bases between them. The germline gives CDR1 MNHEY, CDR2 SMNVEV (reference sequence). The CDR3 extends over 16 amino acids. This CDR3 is CASSLRLTARANVLTF. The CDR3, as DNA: TGTGCCAGCAGTTTAAGGCTAACCGCCCGGGCCAACGTCCTGACTTTC.

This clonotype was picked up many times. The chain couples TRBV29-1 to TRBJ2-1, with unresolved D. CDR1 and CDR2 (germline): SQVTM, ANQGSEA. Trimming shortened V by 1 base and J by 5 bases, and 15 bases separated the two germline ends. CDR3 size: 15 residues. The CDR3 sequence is CSVEGGRVWDNEQFF. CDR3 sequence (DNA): TGCAGCGTTGAAGGGGGAAGGGTGTGGGACAATGAGCAGTTCTTC.

Here the CDR3 DNA reads TGTGCCAGCAGCTTACGCGCAGTTTCCGAGCAGTACTTC. This codes for CASSLRAVSEQYF. The chain employs TRBV11-2 and TRBJ2-7; no clear D gene. CDR3 length: 13 residues. Per the germline V gene, CDR1 is SGHAT and CDR2 is FQNNGV. V gave up 2 bases and J gave up 6 bases, with 11 bases separating them.

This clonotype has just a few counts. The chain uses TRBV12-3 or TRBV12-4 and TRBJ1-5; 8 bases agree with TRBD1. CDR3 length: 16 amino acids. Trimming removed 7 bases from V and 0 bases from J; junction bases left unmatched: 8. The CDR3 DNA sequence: TGTGCCAGCACGTTCCGGACAGGGACTAGCAATCAGCCCCAGCATTTT. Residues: CASTFRTGTSNQPQHF.

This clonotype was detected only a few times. The CDR3 sequence: CASSQETGNTIYF. The CDR3 nucleotides are TGCGCCAGCAGCCAAGAAACCGGAAACACCATATATTTT. The genes are TRBV4-1 and TRBJ1-3; D uncertain. V lost 0 bases to trimming and J lost 4 bases, with 4 bases between them. Germline-derived CDR1 and CDR2 are MGHRA and YSYEKL. The CDR3 is 13 residues long.